Following are 27 T cell receptor beta chains from one sample sequenced in a study of blood T cell repertoires in COVID-19. This table comes from immunoSEQ multiplex PCR, and its TCRdb copy is limited to in-frame clones, with some not included. This sample has approximately 220,000 clones, with about 88% found just once. Sequences were obtained from peripheral blood. All receptors derive from a man aged 55 to 70 with acute or convalescent COVID-19.

The chain links TRBV27 to TRBJ1-1; 8 nucleotides align to TRBD1. J lost 2 bases, V lost 5 bases, and 10 bases had no gene match. From germline, CDR1 is MNHEY and CDR2 SMNVEV (reference sequence). This CDR3 contains 16 residues. For the CDR3, the DNA is TGTGCCAGCAGTCCAATCCCAGGGGGCCACAACACTGAAGCTTTCTTT. Amino acid sequence: CASSPIPGGHNTEAFF.

This clone was seen a handful of times. V gene TRBV4-1 combines with J gene TRBJ2-3; D uncertain. Germline assignment: CDR1 MGHRA and CDR2 YSYEKL. The CDR3 runs 15 residues. V lost 0 bases to trimming and J lost 6 bases, with 13 bases between them. CDR3: CASSQDLASRDTQYF. In nucleotides, the CDR3 is TGCGCCAGCAGCCAAGATTTGGCCAGCAGGGATACGCAGTATTTT.

V usage is TRBV9 and J usage is TRBJ1-5; 8 bases are shared with TRBD1. V gave up 4 bases and J gave up 2 bases; unmatched junction bases: 8. CDR3 length equals 16 residues. Germline V gene lookup returns CDR1 SGDLS and CDR2 YYNGEE. CDR3 nucleotides: TGTGCCAGCAGCACAGGACAGGGAGGGGGCAATCAGCCCCAGCATTTT. This encodes CASSTGQGGGNQPQHF.

The chain is built from TRBV6-1 and TRBJ2-2; 8 bases are a match to TRBD2. The CDR3 is made up of 20 amino acids. V trimming: 3 bases; J trimming: 3 bases; junction bases outside the gene matches: 18. The V gene's germline CDR1 is MNHNS and CDR2 SASEGT. As DNA, the CDR3 is TGTGCCAGCAGTGACAGGTTCTGGACTAGCCCCCCCCGACACACCGGGGAGCTGTTTTTT. Translating gives CASSDRFWTSPPRHTGELFF.

The chain links TRBV11-2 to TRBJ2-7; D not certain. V was clipped by 3 bases and J by 2 bases, with 8 bases between them. The CDR3 extends over 13 amino acids. CDR1 SGHAT and CDR2 FQNNGV come from the germline V gene. The DNA for the CDR3 is TGTGCCAGCAGCTTGCGGTTAACCTACGAGCAGTACTTC. Its protein product is CASSLRLTYEQYF. The complete variable domain, with remaining parts taken from reference TRBV11-2 and TRBJ2-7, reads EAGVAQSPRYKIIEKRQSVAFWCNPISGHATLYWYQQILGQGPKLLIQFQNNGVVDDSQLPKDRFSAERLKGVDSTLKIQPAKLEDSAVYLCASSLRLTYEQYFGPGTRLTVT.

This clone was observed a handful of times. The rearrangement links TRBV27 to TRBJ2-7, with 8 bases identical to TRBD2. The CDR3 is 17 amino acids. Germline V gene sequence: CDR1 MNHEY, CDR2 SMNVEV (reference sequence). The J segment lost 7 bases and the V segment lost 3 bases, leaving 17 bases of the junction unmatched. The CDR3 DNA follows: TGTGCCAGCAGTTTTTCTCTTGGGGCGGGGGGCCGGATAGAGCAGTACTTC. Amino acid sequence: CASSFSLGAGGRIEQYF.

This chain links TRBV3-1 (or the pseudogene TRBV3-2) with TRBJ1-3; 7 bases match TRBD1. Germline loops: CDR1 LGHDT, CDR2 YNNKEL (reference sequence). This CDR3 spans 15 amino acids. The J segment lost 4 bases and the V segment lost 4 bases, leaving 7 bases of the junction unmatched. CDR3 nucleotides: TGTGCCAGCAGCCGAATGACAGGGTACGGAAACACCATATATTTT. Translation gives CASSRMTGYGNTIYF.

The CDR3 sequence: CASSEYPSGGAGEQFF. DNA of the CDR3: TGTGCCAGCAGTGAATATCCCAGCGGGGGGGCGGGTGAGCAGTTCTTC. The rearrangement links TRBV2 to TRBJ2-1; 10 bases align to TRBD2. Germline V gene data show CDR1 as SNHLY and CDR2 as FYNNEI. V lost 2 bases and J lost 9; bases outside the gene matches: 10. The CDR3 has 16 amino acids.

The chain joins TRBV6-5 to TRBJ2-5; no definite D call. The CDR3 spans 14 residues. V lost 0 bases and J 5 bases, leaving 10 bases between the germline ends. Germline V gene lookup returns CDR1 MNHEY and CDR2 SVGAGI. The CDR3 sequence is CASSYSKRWETQYF. In DNA, the CDR3 is TGTGCCAGCAGTTACTCGAAACGGTGGGAGACCCAGTACTTC.

CDR3 coding DNA: TGTGCCAGCAGCTTATCCAGGGGGGTTTACAATGAGCAGTTCTTC. Amino acids: CASSLSRGVYNEQFF. This sequence joins TRBV5-8 and TRBJ2-1; D is perhaps TRBD1 (7 bases). This CDR3 spans 15 amino acids. Germline CDR1 SGHTS, CDR2 YDEGEE. Trimming pared 2 bases from V and 4 bases from J, leaving 13 bases between.

This chain uses TRBV19 with TRBJ2-5, with 12 bases that match TRBD2. The germline CDR1 and CDR2 sequences are LNHDA and SQIVND (reference sequence). V lost 1 base and J lost 4; bases outside the gene matches: 4. The CDR3 sequence is 16 residues long. CDR3 protein: CASSIGRLAGAETQYF. The CDR3 DNA reads as TGTGCCAGTAGTATAGGGAGACTAGCGGGGGCAGAGACCCAGTACTTC.

The chain combines TRBV2 with TRBJ2-7; 11 positions agree with TRBD1. V lost 6 bases and J lost 6; bases outside the gene matches: 7. This CDR3 has 14 amino acids. CDR1 SNHLY and CDR2 FYNNEI come from the germline V gene. CDR3 sequence: CASRGGQGAREQYF. CDR3 bases: TGTGCCAGCAGGGGCGGACAGGGGGCACGCGAGCAGTACTTC.

This clone turned up a few times. This chain joins TRBV7-9 and TRBJ2-3; TRBD2 aligns across 8 bases. The ends lost 6 bases at V and 4 bases at J; junction bases unmatched: 6. Germline CDR1 is SEHNR and CDR2 is FQNEAQ (reference sequence). This CDR3 contains 14 residues. The CDR3 DNA reads as TGTGCCAGCAGACCCGGGGGGGGCCCAGATACGCAGTATTTT. This gives the protein CASRPGGGPDTQYF.

The V call is TRBV9, the J call TRBJ1-2; the match to TRBD1 covers 8 bases. The CDR3 has 15 amino acids. V shed 4 bases and J 2 bases; nucleotides not matched to a gene: 7. Germline values: CDR1 SGDLS, CDR2 YYNGEE. The DNA for the CDR3 is TGTGCCAGCAGCCAGCAGGGGGCCTCAAACTATGGCTACACCTTC. This sequence encodes CASSQQGASNYGYTF.

The J gene is TRBJ2-5, the V gene TRBV5-4; 9 positions match TRBD2. V lost 4 bases to trimming and J lost 5 bases; unmatched junction nucleotides: 6. This CDR3 is 14 amino acids long. Germline V lookup: CDR1 SGHNT, CDR2 YYREEE (reference sequence). The CDR3 DNA sequence: TGTGCCAGCAGCCCGGGACTAGCTGAGGAGACCCAGTACTTC. Protein sequence: CASSPGLAEETQYF.

Only a few counts were recorded for this clone. V is TRBV4-1 and J is TRBJ1-1; a weak D match, TRBD1 (6 bases). In germline, CDR1 is MGHRA, CDR2 YSYEKL. The CDR3 contains 14 residues. V was trimmed by 3 bases and J by 5 bases, leaving 13 bases between them. This CDR3 reads CASSQTTGWTEAFF. The DNA for the CDR3 is TGCGCCAGCAGCCAGACCACAGGGTGGACTGAAGCTTTCTTT.

V is TRBV7-8 and J is TRBJ1-1, with D uncertain. CDR1 is SGHVS and CDR2 is FQNEAQ in the germline V gene. CDR3 length equals 14 residues. Trimming removed 3 bases at V and 0 bases at J, with 8 bases between. The CDR3 sequence: CASSFDTLNTEAFF. The CDR3 nucleotides are TGTGCCAGCAGCTTCGACACACTGAACACTGAAGCTTTCTTT.

V is TRBV7-2 and J is TRBJ2-7; TRBD2 is a possible D gene (6 bases). Per germline, CDR1 SGHTA and CDR2 FQGNSA. The CDR3 runs 16 residues. Trimming cost V 0 bases and J 2 bases, with 14 bases left between them. The CDR3 DNA sequence: TGTGCCAGCAGCTTAGCGATGGGACTGACCGCCTACGAGCAGTACTTC. Amino acid sequence: CASSLAMGLTAYEQYF. Full variable domain (rest looked up from reference TRBV7-2 and TRBJ2-7): GAGVSQSPSNKVTEKGKDVELRCDPISGHTALYWYRQSLGQGLEFLIYFQGNSAPDKSGLPSDRFSAERTGGSVSTLTIQRTQQEDSAVYLCASSLAMGLTAYEQYFGPGTRLTVT.

The rearrangement uses TRBV19 and TRBJ1-1, with 7 bases fitting TRBD1. Trimming removed 0 bases from V and 11 bases from J; junction bases left unmatched: 3. CDR3 length equals 12 residues. CDR1 is LNHDA and CDR2 is SQIVND in the germline V gene (reference sequence). CDR3 residues: CASSIDRGAAFF. CDR3 DNA sequence: TGTGCCAGTAGTATAGACAGGGGGGCCGCTTTCTTT.

The chain carries TRBV19 and TRBJ1-4, with a tentative D call TRBD1 (6 bases). The V gene's germline CDR1 is LNHDA and CDR2 SQIVND (reference sequence). The V and J ends lost 5 bases and 7 bases respectively, with 14 bases between them. The CDR3 contains 14 residues. CDR3 residues: CASSSQGRVEKLFF. In nucleotides, the CDR3 is TGTGCCAGTAGTTCCCAGGGGCGCGTTGAAAAACTGTTTTTT.

The CDR3 here is CASSQTDTAGYNEQFF. The CDR3 DNA is TGCGCCAGCAGCCAAACAGACACAGCTGGGTACAATGAGCAGTTCTTC. V gene TRBV4-1 combines with J gene TRBJ2-1; D is uncertain. V gave up 2 bases and J gave up 4 bases, with 15 bases separating them. Germline V gene lookup returns CDR1 MGHRA and CDR2 YSYEKL. The CDR3 totals 16 residues.

This chain uses TRBV7-8 with TRBJ1-5; 11 bases align to TRBD1. With V trimmed by 5 bases and J by 0 bases, 12 bases remained unmatched. There are 19 residues in the CDR3. Germline V CDR1 and CDR2: SGHVS, FQNEAQ. Here the CDR3 DNA reads TGTGCCAGCAGCCGGGCGGGACAGGGGGGATCCTATAGCAATCAGCCCCAGCATTTT. The encoded protein is CASSRAGQGGSYSNQPQHF.

The CDR3 DNA is TGTGCCAGCAGTGGGCGGAGGGGCATGGGTCAGCCCCAGCATTTT. Translated: CASSGRRGMGQPQHF. This sequence joins TRBV2 and TRBJ1-5; D may be TRBD1 (5 bases). CDR3 length: 15 amino acids. Germline CDR1 SNHLY, CDR2 FYNNEI. The V gene lost 4 bases and the J gene lost 6 bases, with 16 bases spanning the gap.

In this sample, this clone turned up a few times. CDR3 DNA: TGTGCCAGCAGTGAAGCTGGCAATACAGATACGCAGTATTTT. Translation: CASSEAGNTDTQYF. The rearrangement uses TRBV6-1 and TRBJ2-3; D unresolved. Germline loops: CDR1 MNHNS, CDR2 SASEGT. Trimming pared 0 bases from V and 3 bases from J, leaving 7 bases between. The CDR3 is made up of 14 amino acids.

This rearrangement joins TRBV6-5 to TRBJ2-2; possible D gene TRBD1, 5 bases. Germline V gene data show CDR1 as MNHEY and CDR2 as SVGAGI. Trimming stripped 8 bases from V and 4 bases from J, with 17 bases between. The CDR3 runs to 15 residues. The CDR3 loop is CASAAGQGFTGELFF. The CDR3 region has the DNA TGTGCCAGCGCTGCCGGGCAGGGTTTCACCGGGGAGCTGTTTTTT.

This sequence joins TRBV7-9 and TRBJ2-2; TRBD1 might be the D (6 bases). Germline lookup yields CDR1 SEHNR and CDR2 FQNEAQ (reference sequence). The CDR3 consists of 14 residues. V was clipped by 6 bases and J by 2 bases, with 10 bases between them. CDR3 DNA sequence: TGTGCCAGCAGGATGGGACAAAACACCGGGGAGCTGTTTTTT. Amino acid sequence: CASRMGQNTGELFF. The entire variable domain, with the rest obtained from reference TRBV7-9 and TRBJ2-2, is as follows: DTGVSQNPRHKITKRGQNVTFRCDPISEHNRLYWYRQTLGQGPEFLTYFQNEAQLEKSRLLSDRFSAERPKGSFSTLEIQRTEQGDSAMYLCASRMGQNTGELFFGEGSRLTVL.

The chain recombines TRBV19 with TRBJ1-1, with 7 bases lining up with TRBD1. The germline gives CDR1 LNHDA, CDR2 SQIVND (reference sequence). The CDR3 is made up of 14 amino acids. Trimming at V came to 6 bases and at J to 1 base, leaving 5 bases not matched to a gene. The CDR3 DNA sequence: TGTGCCAGTAGCTCCAACAGGGGGAACACTGAAGCTTTCTTT. Translation: CASSSNRGNTEAFF.